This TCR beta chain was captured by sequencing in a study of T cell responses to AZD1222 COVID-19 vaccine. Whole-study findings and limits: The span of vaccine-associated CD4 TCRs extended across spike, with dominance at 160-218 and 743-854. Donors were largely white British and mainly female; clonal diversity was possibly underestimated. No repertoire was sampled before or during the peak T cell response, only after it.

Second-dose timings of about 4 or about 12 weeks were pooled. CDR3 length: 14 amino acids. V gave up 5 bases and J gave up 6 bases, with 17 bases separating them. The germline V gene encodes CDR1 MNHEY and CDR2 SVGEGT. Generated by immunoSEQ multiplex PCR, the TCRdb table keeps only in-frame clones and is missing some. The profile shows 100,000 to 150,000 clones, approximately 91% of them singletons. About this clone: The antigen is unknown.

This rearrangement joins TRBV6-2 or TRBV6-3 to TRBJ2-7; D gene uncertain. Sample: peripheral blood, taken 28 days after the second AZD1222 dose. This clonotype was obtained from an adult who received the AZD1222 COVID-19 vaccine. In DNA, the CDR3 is TGTGCCAGCAGTGGGTGGTTCGGTACGGGCGAGCAGTACTTC. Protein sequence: CASSGWFGTGEQYF.